This T cell receptor (beta chain) originates from a study of cytomegalovirus exposure and HLA in healthy donors. Amplification used 60 Vbeta primers and 13 Jbeta primers. Method: immunoSEQ multiplex PCR; TCRdb's copy keeps in-frame clones and lacks some. Of 95,000 to 150,000 clones listed, over 50% are singletons. This clone showed up just a few times. Germline-derived CDR1 and CDR2 are SGHTA and FQGTGA. V was shortened by 4 bases and J by 3 bases, with 10 bases between the two germline ends. The CDR3 loop spans 13 amino acids. What was sequenced was PBMCs. This TCR derives from a woman in her thirties or forties in good health and CMV-seropositive. The chain is built from TRBV7-3 and TRBJ2-7, with D perhaps TRBD1 (6 bases). CDR3 sequence (DNA): TGTGCCAGCAGCTCAAGCAGGGGCTACGAGCAGTACTTC. It encodes CASSSSRGYEQYF.